The 27 T cell receptor beta chains in this list originate from one sample, sequenced in a study of blood T cell repertoires in COVID-19. The protocol was immunoSEQ multiplex PCR, while the TCRdb copy is restricted to in-frame clones and leaves out a portion. The sample has fewer than 30,000 clones; about 83% are singletons. The specimen was peripheral blood. These receptors were taken from a human donor in a cohort sampled during active COVID-19.

J is TRBJ1-5 and V is TRBV6-1; no reliable D call. Germline V gene data show CDR1 as MNHNS and CDR2 as SASEGT. The CDR3 has 14 residues. V was cut by 3 bases and J by 5 bases, with 11 bases left in between. As DNA, the CDR3 is TGTGCCAGCAGTGAGTCTGGCATCTATCAGCCCCAGCATTTT. Its protein is CASSESGIYQPQHF.

The rearrangement joins TRBV5-4 to TRBJ1-1; D unresolved. Germline CDR1 reads SGHNT; CDR2 reads YYREEE (reference sequence). The CDR3 is 14 residues long. Trimming took 4 bases from V and 1 from J, leaving 11 bases between them. Here the CDR3 reads CASSPASGNTEAFF. In DNA form, the CDR3 reads TGTGCCAGCAGCCCCGCATCAGGGAACACTGAAGCTTTCTTT.

This sequence joins TRBV14 and TRBJ1-1; a weak D match, TRBD1 (6 bases). Per the germline V gene, CDR1 is SGHDN and CDR2 is FVKESK. The CDR3 spans 16 residues. V was cut by 4 bases and J by 0 bases, with 15 bases left in between. In DNA form, the CDR3 reads TGTGCCAGCAGCCCTGTTGGGGGCCTGATGAACACTGAAGCTTTCTTT. It specifies CASSPVGGLMNTEAFF.

The count of this clone is one. This chain joins TRBV7-9 and TRBJ2-7, with D unresolved. CDR3 length equals 14 residues. V was pared by 2 bases and J by 2 bases, with 10 bases between. Germline loops: CDR1 SEHNR, CDR2 FQNEAQ (reference sequence). The CDR3 here is CASSLQALTYEQYF. CDR3 nucleotides: TGTGCCAGCAGCTTACAAGCGCTAACCTACGAGCAGTACTTC.

The chain has TRBV19 and TRBJ2-1; 12 bases align to TRBD2. The CDR3 covers 15 residues. The ends lost 3 bases at V and 6 bases at J; junction bases unmatched: 3. Germline V lookup: CDR1 LNHDA, CDR2 SQIVND (reference sequence). The CDR3 DNA is TGTGCCAGTAGTATCCTACTAGCGGGAGGCAATGAGCAGTTCTTC. Encoded protein: CASSILLAGGNEQFF.

This clone has just a few counts. V usage is TRBV2 and J usage is TRBJ1-2; TRBD1 might be the D (5 bases). CDR1 and CDR2 from the germline V gene are SNHLY and FYNNEI. This CDR3 has 14 residues. The V end was cut by 1 base, the J end by 2 bases, with 8 bases between. CDR3 sequence (DNA): TGTGCCAGCAGTGAAGGCAGGGCCAACTATGGCTACACCTTC. Protein: CASSEGRANYGYTF.

This chain's CDR3 is CASRWIAGPGDTQYF. DNA of the CDR3: TGTGCCAGCAGATGGATAGCGGGGCCGGGGGATACGCAGTATTTT. The rearrangement joins TRBV6-5 to TRBJ2-3; 8 bases are a match to TRBD2. Germline trimming cut 6 bases from V and 6 bases from J; bases unmatched to any gene: 11. This CDR3 region has 15 residues. Germline lookup yields CDR1 MNHEY and CDR2 SVGAGI.

The chain is built from TRBV3-1 (or the pseudogene TRBV3-2) and TRBJ2-1; no firm D call. Germline CDR1 and CDR2: LGHDT and YNNKEL (reference sequence). The CDR3 is made up of 13 amino acids. Trimming stripped 9 bases from V and 6 bases from J, with 15 bases between. The CDR3 reads CASQAGVSNEQFF. DNA of the CDR3: TGTGCCAGTCAGGCCGGTGTCAGCAATGAGCAGTTCTTC.

J is TRBJ2-3 and V is TRBV27; TRBD2 might be the D (5 bases). V gave up 7 bases and J gave up 1 base, with 12 bases separating them. CDR3 size: 14 residues. Germline V lookup: CDR1 MNHEY, CDR2 SMNVEV (reference sequence). CDR3 in amino acids: CASKRERGTDTQYF. The CDR3 coding sequence is TGTGCCAGCAAGAGGGAAAGGGGCACAGATACGCAGTATTTT.

Here the CDR3 reads CASSYSSGRTGELFF. The CDR3 DNA reads as TGTGCCAGCAGTTACTCCTCGGGAAGGACCGGGGAGCTGTTTTTT. V is TRBV6-6 and J is TRBJ2-2, with D tentatively TRBD2 (5 bases). Trimming cost V 0 bases and J 5 bases, with 10 bases left between them. The CDR3 loop spans 15 amino acids. The germline V gene has CDR1 MNHNY and CDR2 SVGAGI (reference sequence).

This clone was counted between two and nine times. The chain employs TRBV11-2 and TRBJ2-5; TRBD2 might be the D (5 bases). This CDR3 has 13 amino acids. CDR1 SGHAT and CDR2 FQNNGV come from the germline V gene. V lost 1 base and J 4 bases, leaving 7 bases between the germline ends. The CDR3 DNA follows: TGTGCCAGCAGCTTAGCGGGGTCAGAGACCCAGTACTTC. Protein: CASSLAGSETQYF.

V and J are TRBV7-9 and TRBJ2-2, with TRBD2 matching 7 bases. The CDR3 runs to 14 residues. V was pared by 4 bases and J by 3 bases, with 2 bases of the junction left unmatched. CDR1 and CDR2 (germline): SEHNR, FQNEAQ (reference sequence). The DNA for the CDR3 is TGTGCCAGCAGCTGGGACTACTACACCGGGGAGCTGTTTTTT. Translation gives CASSWDYYTGELFF.

The chain couples TRBV7-9 to TRBJ2-7; D is uncertain. The CDR3 is 13 residues long. The V end lost 3 bases, the J end lost 0 bases, and 6 bases lay between the germline ends. CDR1 is SEHNR and CDR2 is FQNEAQ in the germline V gene (reference sequence). As DNA, the CDR3 is TGTGCCAGCAGCTTTGGCAACTCCTACGAGCAGTACTTC. Encoded protein: CASSFGNSYEQYF.

This clone has more than one count but fewer than ten. The chain combines TRBV7-2 with TRBJ2-7; perhaps TRBD2 as D (6 bases). Trimming took off 1 base at V and 4 bases at J, with 11 bases between the two ends. This CDR3 has 14 residues. Germline V gene lookup returns CDR1 SGHTA and CDR2 FQGNSA. CDR3 nucleotide sequence: TGTGCCAGCAGCTTAGAACGGGGAGGTTACGAGCAGTACTTC. Its translation is CASSLERGGYEQYF.

The chain links TRBV28 to TRBJ2-6; 7 bases map to TRBD1. In germline, CDR1 is MDHEN, CDR2 SYDVKM. V gave up 5 bases and J gave up 0 bases; unmatched junction bases: 7. The CDR3 contains 17 residues. As DNA, the CDR3 is TGTGCCAGCAGTAGACAGGGACCAATCTCTGGGGCCAACGTCCTGACTTTC. This codes for CASSRQGPISGANVLTF.

The J gene is TRBJ2-3, the V gene TRBV5-1; D possibly corresponds to TRBD1 (5 bases). Germline V CDR1 and CDR2: SGHRS, YFSETQ. The CDR3 has 15 residues. Deletions cut 7 bases from V and 2 bases from J, with 17 bases between. This chain's CDR3 is CASAPRVYPTDTQYF. The CDR3, as DNA: TGCGCCAGCGCCCCCAGGGTGTATCCCACAGATACGCAGTATTTT.

In this sample, this clone turned up a few times. One end of the junction does not line up with germline, which may come from a read error. The CDR3 DNA reads as TGTGCTAGCAGCCATTACAAGAAACAAGAGACCCAGTACTTC. Protein sequence: CASSHYKKQETQYF. The J gene is TRBJ2-5, the V gene TRBV7-7; D is uncertain. This CDR3 is built from 14 residues. Germline values: CDR1 SSHAT, CDR2 FNYEAQ (reference sequence). The full variable domain, in which reference TRBV7-7 and TRBJ2-5 provide the parts outside the CDR3, is GAGVSQSPRYKVTKRGQDVTLRCDPISSHATLYWYQQALGQGPEFLTYFNYEAQPDKSGLPSDRFSAERPEGSISTLTIQRTEQRDSAMYRCASSHYKKQETQYFGPGTRLLVL.

This clone is labeled medium-sized (0.01 to 0.1%). The chain carries TRBV27 and TRBJ1-2; possibly TRBD1 for D (6 bases). CDR1 MNHEY and CDR2 SMNVEV come from the germline V gene (reference sequence). CDR3 length: 13 amino acids. V lost 8 bases and J 8 bases, leaving 18 bases between the germline ends. The CDR3 loop reads CASAEIQGHGYTF. The CDR3 DNA reads TGTGCCAGCGCCGAAATTCAGGGGCACGGCTACACCTTC.

This chain links TRBV7-6 with TRBJ1-3; D is unclear. Germline assignment: CDR1 SGHVS and CDR2 FNYEAQ. The CDR3 spans 15 residues. The ends were cut back, 1 base at V and 2 bases at J, with 9 bases in the middle. The CDR3 sequence: CASSLGQFTGNTIYF. CDR3 bases: TGTGCCAGCAGCTTAGGGCAGTTCACTGGAAACACCATATATTTT.

The chain couples TRBV7-9 to TRBJ1-1, with D unresolved. Germline V lookup: CDR1 SEHNR, CDR2 FQNEAQ (reference sequence). V was pared by 8 bases and J by 0 bases, with 10 bases between. CDR3 size: 13 residues. As DNA, the CDR3 is TGTGCCAGCTCCCAACTGGTGAACACTGAAGCTTTCTTT. Translated: CASSQLVNTEAFF.

The chain employs TRBV5-4 and TRBJ2-2; TRBD2 matches 8 bases. The CDR3 consists of 16 residues. Germline V lookup: CDR1 SGHNT, CDR2 YYREEE (reference sequence). Trimming at V came to 4 bases and at J to 3 bases, leaving 8 bases not matched to a gene. The CDR3 here is CASSPEASGYTGELFF. Here the CDR3 DNA reads TGTGCCAGCAGCCCGGAGGCTAGCGGGTACACCGGGGAGCTGTTTTTT.

The chain is built from TRBV21-1 and TRBJ2-7; no DNA check was done on the table's D call, TRBD2. TRBV21-1 is designated a pseudogene. The CDR3 has 14 residues. The CDR3 here is CASSRSGSSYEQYF. The CDR3 DNA sequence: TGTGCCAGCAGCAGGAGCGGGAGCTCCTACGAGCAGTACTTC.

V usage is TRBV5-1 and J usage is TRBJ2-7, with D tentatively TRBD1 (5 bases). V was shortened by 0 bases and J by 2 bases, with 18 bases between the two germline ends. The CDR3 sequence is 17 residues long. Germline lookup yields CDR1 SGHRS and CDR2 YFSETQ. Here the CDR3 DNA reads TGCGCCAGCAGCTTGGGAGTGGGGCGGATGATCCCCTACGAGCAGTACTTC. Translating gives CASSLGVGRMIPYEQYF.

This clone came up once. This rearrangement joins TRBV29-1 to TRBJ2-7; D possibly corresponds to TRBD1 (6 bases). V lost 5 bases and J 2 bases, leaving 13 bases between the germline ends. In germline, CDR1 is SQVTM, CDR2 ANQGSEA. The CDR3 is 13 residues long. CDR3: CSVFRGTAYEQYF. The CDR3 coding sequence is TGCAGCGTTTTCAGGGGAACGGCCTACGAGCAGTACTTC.

This clone came up a few times. The rearrangement uses TRBV7-2 and TRBJ2-3; 14 nucleotides agree with TRBD2. V gave up 8 bases and J gave up 12 bases; unmatched junction bases: 16. This CDR3 contains 16 residues. Germline V gives CDR1 SGHTA, CDR2 FQGNSA. This CDR3 reads CASQVTSGRAGRRQYF. The CDR3 DNA is TGTGCCAGCCAAGTGACTAGCGGGAGGGCAGGTAGGAGACAGTATTTT. Combining the CDR3 with reference TRBV7-2 and TRBJ2-3 gives the whole variable domain GAGVSQSPSNKVTEKGKDVELRCDPISGHTALYWYRQSLGQGLEFLIYFQGNSAPDKSGLPSDRFSAERTGGSVSTLTIQRTQQEDSAVYLCASQVTSGRAGRRQYFGPGTRLTVL.

This clone was detected only a few times. The J gene is TRBJ1-2, the V gene TRBV4-3; D is possibly TRBD1 (5 bases). The ends were cut back, 0 bases at V and 7 bases at J, with 15 bases in the middle. The CDR3 is made up of 15 amino acids. The germline CDR1 and CDR2 sequences are LGHNA and YSLEER. This CDR3 reads CASSQDSTGLAGYTF. CDR3 bases: TGCGCCAGCAGCCAAGATAGCACAGGTTTGGCTGGCTACACCTTC.

This clone is a singleton in its sample. This sequence joins TRBV19 and TRBJ1-5, with D uncertain. CDR3 length: 13 residues. Germline V gene sequence: CDR1 LNHDA, CDR2 SQIVND (reference sequence). The V end lost 6 bases, the J end lost 5 bases, and 11 bases lay between the germline ends. The CDR3 reads CASRTDWDQPQHF. The DNA for the CDR3 is TGTGCCAGTAGGACTGACTGGGATCAGCCCCAGCATTTT.